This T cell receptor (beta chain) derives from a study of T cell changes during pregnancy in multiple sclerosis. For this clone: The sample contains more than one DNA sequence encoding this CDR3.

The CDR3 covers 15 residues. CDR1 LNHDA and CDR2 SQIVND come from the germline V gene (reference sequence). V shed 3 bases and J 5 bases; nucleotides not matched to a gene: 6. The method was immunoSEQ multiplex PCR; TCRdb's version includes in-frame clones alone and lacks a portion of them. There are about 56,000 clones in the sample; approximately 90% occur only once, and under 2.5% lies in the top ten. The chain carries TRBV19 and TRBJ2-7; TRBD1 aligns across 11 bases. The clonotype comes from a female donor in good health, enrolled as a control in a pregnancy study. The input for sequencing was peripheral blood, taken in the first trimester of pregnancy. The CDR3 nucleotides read TGTGCCAGTAGTATCACCGGGACAGGGGGGAACGAGCAGTACTTC. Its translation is CASSITGTGGNEQYF.